The rows below give T cell receptor beta chains drawn from one sample of a study of blood T cell repertoires in COVID-19. Sequenced by immunoSEQ multiplex PCR; TCRdb stores in-frame clones only, minus some. The profile shows some 250,000 clones, around 93% of them singletons. Sequencing used PBMCs or T cells enriched from blood (not recorded which). The source of these receptors is a human donor in a cohort exposed to, infected with or recovered from COVID-19 (not recorded which). The donor label of this sample is uncertain. CDR3s include the opening cysteine and the closing phenylalanine or tryptophan. D genes are given only for firm matches. Not all rows give a size; the values are once, few, many and, for expanded clones, a class.

v_gene	abundance	d_gene	j_gene	CDR3nt	CDR3aa
TRBV4-1	NA	NA	TRBJ2-7	TGCGCCAGCAGCCCAGACAACTACGAGCAGTACTTC	CASSPDNYEQYF
TRBV29-1	NA	NA	TRBJ2-7	TGCAGCGTTGCCCCAAGGAGCTACGAGCAGTACTTC	CSVAPRSYEQYF
TRBV19	once	TRBD2	TRBJ2-7	TGTGCCAGTAGTATAGCTGGCGGGGGAAGCTCCTACGAGCAGTACTTC	CASSIAGGGSSYEQYF
TRBV29-1	NA	NA	TRBJ1-2	TGCAGCGTTCGACGTCTCGGAGGGTATGGCTACACCTTC	CSVRRLGGYGYTF
TRBV24-1	NA	TRBD1	TRBJ2-7	TGTGCCACCAGTGATTTCTGGCAGGGGGCCCCGCAGTACTTC	CATSDFWQGAPQYF
TRBV7-6	NA	NA	TRBJ1-1	TGTGCCAGCAGCATGGGAGGGACGGTAGCTTTCTTT	CASSMGGTVAFF
TRBV6-5	NA	NA	TRBJ1-5	TGTGCCAGCAGTTACTCGGGGGGTGCGCCCCAGCATTTT	CASSYSGGAPQHF
TRBV24-1	NA	TRBD2	TRBJ2-1	TGTGCCACCGGACCGGGACTAGCGGCCAGGAGCTCCTACAATGAGCAGTTCTTC	CATGPGLAARSSYNEQFF
TRBV5-1	once	NA	TRBJ1-2	TGCGCCAGCAGGTCTGCAGGGGCCAGTAACTATGGCTACACCTTC	CASRSAGASNYGYTF
TRBV5-4	NA	TRBD1	TRBJ2-7	TGTGCCAGCAGCCCGGGACAGGGCCCCTCCTACGAGCAGTACTTC	CASSPGQGPSYEQYF
TRBV11-2	once	TRBD2	TRBJ2-2	TGTGCCAGCAGGAGACCGGGACTAAACACCGGGGAGCTGTTTTTT	CASRRPGLNTGELFF
TRBV19	NA	NA	TRBJ2-3	TGTGCCATCTCCTGGGCGGGACAGCTCACAGATACGCAGTATTTT	CAISWAGQLTDTQYF
TRBV19	NA	TRBD1	TRBJ1-4	TGTGCCAGTAGTATAGGCGGCCCGACAGGGGGCAAGGGAAAACTGTTTTTT	CASSIGGPTGGKGKLFF
TRBV3-1/TRBV3-2	once	NA	TRBJ1-2	TGTGCCAGCAGCCAAGATGGCACAGTCTATGGCTACACCTTC	CASSQDGTVYGYTF
TRBV11-2	NA	TRBD1	TRBJ1-3	TGTGCCAGCAGCTTAGGGACAGGGGGCTTTGGCTCTGGAAACACCATATATTTT	CASSLGTGGFGSGNTIYF
TRBV6-4	few	TRBD1	TRBJ2-1	TGTGCCAGCAGTGCTGGGACAGGACCATGGGATGAGCAGTTCTTC	CASSAGTGPWDEQFF
TRBV7-3	few	NA	TRBJ1-1	TGTGCCAGCAGCTCTACAGGTTACACTGAAGCTTTCTTT	CASSSTGYTEAFF
TRBV5-1	NA	TRBD2	TRBJ2-7	TGCGCCAGCAGCTCCGCTAGCGGGGCGCTCTACGAGCAGTACTTC	CASSSASGALYEQYF
TRBV5-4	NA	NA	TRBJ2-7	TGTGCCAGCAGCGTCGACACAGGATCCTACGAGCAGTACTTC	CASSVDTGSYEQYF
TRBV18	NA	NA	TRBJ2-4	TGTGCCAGCTCACCTGAACAGGGGGGGGGAAACATTCAGTACTTC	CASSPEQGGGNIQYF
TRBV21-1	NA	NA	TRBJ2-2	TGTGCCAGCCCTACATTAAAGACGGGACAGGGTCAATGGAACACCGGGGAGCTGTTTTTT	CASPTLKTGQGQWNTGELFF
TRBV7-2	few	TRBD2	TRBJ2-1	TGTGCCAGCAGCTTAGCCGGGACTAGGAGGGGTTACAATGAGCAGTTCTTC	CASSLAGTRRGYNEQFF
TRBV27	once	NA	TRBJ1-1	TGTGCCAGCAGTTTATCGTACGGGAACACTGAAGCTTTCTTT	CASSLSYGNTEAFF
TRBV6-6	NA	TRBD1	TRBJ1-6	TGTGCCAGCAGTGGACAGGGCTCCTCCTATAATTCACCCCTCCACTTT	CASSGQGSSYNSPLHF
TRBV23-1	NA	NA	TRBJ2-7	TGCGCCAGCAGTCACAGGGCCCCCTACGAGCAGTACTTC	CASSHRAPYEQYF
TRBV10-2	NA	TRBD1	TRBJ1-1	TGCGCCAGCAGTGAATTCCCGGGACAGGGGACCTTGAACACTGAAGCTTTCTTT	CASSEFPGQGTLNTEAFF
TRBV18	NA	NA	TRBJ1-1	TGTGCCAGCTCACCATCCGCTAGGAGCACGAACACTGAAGCTTTCTTT	CASSPSARSTNTEAFF
TRBV6-5	NA	NA	TRBJ1-1	TGTGCCAGCAGTCGGTGGCAGGGCGAAGCTTTCTTT	CASSRWQGEAFF
TRBV4-2	NA	TRBD1	TRBJ1-1	TGTGCCAGCAGCCACCTATTGAGGGGACAGAGCGAGGACACTGAAGCTTTCTTT	CASSHLLRGQSEDTEAFF
TRBV5-5	NA	NA	TRBJ1-4	TGTGCCAGCAGCTTGTATACTAATGAAAAACTGTTTTTT	CASSLYTNEKLFF
TRBV7-2	NA	TRBD2	TRBJ2-7	TGTGCCAGCAGCTTTGGGAAGGGAGGGACCTACGAGCAGTACTTC	CASSFGKGGTYEQYF
TRBV5-1	NA	NA	TRBJ1-1	TGCGCCAGCAGCTTGTCAGGGAGGATGAACACTGAAGCTTTCTTT	CASSLSGRMNTEAFF
TRBV29-1	once	NA	TRBJ2-7	TGCAGCGTTAAGACAGAGATCACCTACGAGCAGTACTTC	CSVKTEITYEQYF
TRBV30	NA	NA	TRBJ1-1	TGTGCCTGGAGTGACGCAGGGGTCGGATGGATGGGCACTGAAGCTTTCTTT	CAWSDAGVGWMGTEAFF
TRBV30	few	TRBD1	TRBJ1-2	TGTGCCTGGAGTGTAGGGGACAGGGGCGGCTACACCTTC	CAWSVGDRGGYTF
TRBV27	NA	NA	TRBJ2-5	TGTGCCAGCAGTTTAGGCGAGACCCAGTACTTC	CASSLGETQYF
TRBV5-1	once	NA	TRBJ2-7	TGCGCCAGCAGCTTTTACCCCGTTGGGGGCCCCTTTATTGAGCAGTACTTC	CASSFYPVGGPFIEQYF
TRBV19	once	TRBD1	TRBJ1-1	TGTGCCAGTAGTAAACCGGGACAGTCGGCTGAAGCTTTCTTT	CASSKPGQSAEAFF
TRBV23-1	once	TRBD1	TRBJ2-5	TGCGCCACCACTCCGGGACAGGGGGTTGAGACCCAGTACTTC	CATTPGQGVETQYF
TRBV5-4	NA	TRBD2	TRBJ2-3	TGTGCCAGCAGCTTTGGACTAGAGCCCACAGATACGCAGTATTTT	CASSFGLEPTDTQYF
TRBV2	few	NA	TRBJ1-2	TGTGCCAGCAGTGAAGCGCGGACAGCTGCTACTAACTATGGCTACACCTTC	CASSEARTAATNYGYTF
TRBV4-1	NA	NA	TRBJ1-2	TGCGCCAGCAGCCACCCAGACTTCTATGGCTACACCTTC	CASSHPDFYGYTF
TRBV24-1	NA	TRBD2	TRBJ2-3	TGTGCCACTCTTTTAGGGACTAGCGGGGGGACAGATACGCAGTATTTT	CATLLGTSGGTDTQYF
TRBV4-3	NA	NA	TRBJ1-1	TGCGCCAGCAGCCAAGAAGTCGGGGTCACTGAAGCTTTCTTT	CASSQEVGVTEAFF
TRBV5-6	once	TRBD1	TRBJ2-5	TGTGCCAGCAGGTATACAGGGGATCAAGAGACCCAGTACTTC	CASRYTGDQETQYF
TRBV5-4	once	NA	TRBJ1-2	TGTGCCAGCAGACCAGGCGTGGGGGCCCAGGGCTATGGCTACACCTTC	CASRPGVGAQGYGYTF